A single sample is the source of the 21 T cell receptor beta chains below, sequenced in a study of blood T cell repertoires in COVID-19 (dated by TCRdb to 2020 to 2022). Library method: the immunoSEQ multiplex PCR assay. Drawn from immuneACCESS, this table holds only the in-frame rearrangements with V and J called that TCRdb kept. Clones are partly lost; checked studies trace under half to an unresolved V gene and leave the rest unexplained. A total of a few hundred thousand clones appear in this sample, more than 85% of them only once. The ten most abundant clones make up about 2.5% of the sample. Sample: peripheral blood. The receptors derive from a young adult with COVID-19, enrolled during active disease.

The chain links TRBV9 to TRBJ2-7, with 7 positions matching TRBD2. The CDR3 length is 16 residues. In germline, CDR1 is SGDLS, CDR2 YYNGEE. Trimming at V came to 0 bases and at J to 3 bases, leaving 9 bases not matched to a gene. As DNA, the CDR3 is TGTGCCAGCAGCGTAGGACTAGCCCAAACGATCTACGAGCAGTACTTC. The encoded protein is CASSVGLAQTIYEQYF.

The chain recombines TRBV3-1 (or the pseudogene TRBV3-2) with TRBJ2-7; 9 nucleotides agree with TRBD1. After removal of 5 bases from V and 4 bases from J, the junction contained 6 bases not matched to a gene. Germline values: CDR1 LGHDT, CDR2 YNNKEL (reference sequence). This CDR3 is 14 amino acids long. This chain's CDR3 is CASSDRGFRYEQYF. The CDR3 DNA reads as TGTGCCAGCAGCGACAGGGGGTTTCGGTACGAGCAGTACTTC.

The CDR3 nucleotides are TGTGCCAGTAGTCTCGGGACATACTACGAGCAGTACTTC. It translates to CASSLGTYYEQYF. The gene calls are TRBV19 and TRBJ2-7, with D perhaps TRBD1 (6 bases). V was clipped by 5 bases and J by 3 bases, with 11 bases between them. This CDR3 contains 13 residues. Germline V CDR1 and CDR2: LNHDA, SQIVND (reference sequence).

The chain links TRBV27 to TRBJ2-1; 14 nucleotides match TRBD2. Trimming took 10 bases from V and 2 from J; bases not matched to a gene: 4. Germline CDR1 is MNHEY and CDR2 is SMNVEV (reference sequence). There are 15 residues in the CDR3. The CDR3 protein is CATGLAGVAYNEQFF. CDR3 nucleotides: TGTGCCACGGGACTAGCGGGAGTCGCCTACAATGAGCAGTTCTTC.

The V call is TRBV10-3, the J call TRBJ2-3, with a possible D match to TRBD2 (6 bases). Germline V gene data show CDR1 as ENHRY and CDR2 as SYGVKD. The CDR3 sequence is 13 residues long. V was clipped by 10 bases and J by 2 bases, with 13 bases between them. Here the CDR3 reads CATSEGDTDTQYF. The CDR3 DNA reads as TGTGCCACCTCGGAGGGAGACACAGATACGCAGTATTTT.

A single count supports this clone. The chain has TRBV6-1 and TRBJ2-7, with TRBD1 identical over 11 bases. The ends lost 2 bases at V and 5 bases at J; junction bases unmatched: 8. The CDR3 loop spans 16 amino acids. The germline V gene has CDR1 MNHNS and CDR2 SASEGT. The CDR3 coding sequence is TGTGCCAGCAGTGAAATGTCGGGACAGGGGGTCAACGAGCAGTACTTC. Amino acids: CASSEMSGQGVNEQYF.

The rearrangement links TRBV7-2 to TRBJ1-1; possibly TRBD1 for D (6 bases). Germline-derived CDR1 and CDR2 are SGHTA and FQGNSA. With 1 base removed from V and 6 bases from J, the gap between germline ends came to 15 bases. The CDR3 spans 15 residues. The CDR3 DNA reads TGTGCCAGCAGCTTAGGAGACAGGAGGAGCGCTGAAGCTTTCTTT. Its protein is CASSLGDRRSAEAFF.

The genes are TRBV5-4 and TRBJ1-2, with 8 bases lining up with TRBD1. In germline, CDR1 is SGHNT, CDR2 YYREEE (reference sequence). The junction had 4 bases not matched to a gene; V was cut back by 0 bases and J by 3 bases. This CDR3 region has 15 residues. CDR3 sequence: CASSLGQGLDYGYTF. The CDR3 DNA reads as TGTGCCAGCAGCTTGGGACAGGGGTTAGACTATGGCTACACCTTC.

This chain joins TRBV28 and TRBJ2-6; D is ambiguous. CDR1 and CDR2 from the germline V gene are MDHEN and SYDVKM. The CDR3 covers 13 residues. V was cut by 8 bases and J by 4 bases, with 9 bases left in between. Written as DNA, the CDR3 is TGTGCCAGCGTACCCAGGGGGGCCAACGTCCTGACTTTC. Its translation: CASVPRGANVLTF. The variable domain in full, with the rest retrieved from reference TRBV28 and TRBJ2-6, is DVKVTQSSRYLVKRTGEKVFLECVQDMDHENMFWYRQDPGLGLRLIYFSYDVKMKEKGDIPEGYSVSREKKERFSLILESASTNQTSMYLCASVPRGANVLTFGAGSRLTVL.

The CDR3 region is CASSSPGTEQETQYF. CDR3 nucleotides: TGTGCCAGCAGTTCCCCCGGGACAGAGCAAGAGACCCAGTACTTC. V usage is TRBV6-5 and J usage is TRBJ2-5; 7 bases fit TRBD1. Germline V gives CDR1 MNHEY, CDR2 SVGAGI. There are 15 residues in the CDR3. V was clipped by 4 bases and J by 2 bases; unmatched bases: 7.

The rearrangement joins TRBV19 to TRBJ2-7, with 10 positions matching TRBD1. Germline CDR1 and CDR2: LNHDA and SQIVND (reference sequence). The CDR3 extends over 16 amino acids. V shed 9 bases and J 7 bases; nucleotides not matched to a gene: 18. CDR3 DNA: TGTGCCAGCTCCACCCTAGGGGGACAGGGGCGAGGGGAGCAGTACTTC. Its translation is CASSTLGGQGRGEQYF.

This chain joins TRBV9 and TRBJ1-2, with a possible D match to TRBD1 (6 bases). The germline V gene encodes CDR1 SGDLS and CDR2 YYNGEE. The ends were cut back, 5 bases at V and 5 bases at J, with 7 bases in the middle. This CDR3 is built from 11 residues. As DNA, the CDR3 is TGTGCCAGCAGTGGGACATATGGCTACACCTTC. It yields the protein CASSGTYGYTF.

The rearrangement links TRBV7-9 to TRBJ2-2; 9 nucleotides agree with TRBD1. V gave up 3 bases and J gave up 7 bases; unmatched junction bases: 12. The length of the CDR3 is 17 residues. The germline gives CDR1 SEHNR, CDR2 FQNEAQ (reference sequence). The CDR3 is CASSLLPGQGLGGELFF. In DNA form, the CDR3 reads TGTGCCAGCAGCTTGTTGCCGGGACAGGGTCTCGGCGGGGAGCTGTTTTTT.

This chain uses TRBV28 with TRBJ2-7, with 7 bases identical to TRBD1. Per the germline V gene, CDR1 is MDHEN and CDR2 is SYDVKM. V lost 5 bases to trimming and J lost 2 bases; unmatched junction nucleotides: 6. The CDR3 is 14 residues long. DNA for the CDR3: TGTGCCAGCAGTCCCCCGGGACAGCCCTACGAGCAGTACTTC. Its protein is CASSPPGQPYEQYF.

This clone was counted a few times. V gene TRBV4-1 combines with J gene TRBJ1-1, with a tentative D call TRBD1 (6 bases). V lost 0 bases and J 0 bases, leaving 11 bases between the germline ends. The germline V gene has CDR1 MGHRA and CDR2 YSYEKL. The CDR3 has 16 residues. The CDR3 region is CASSQEAGVMNTEAFF. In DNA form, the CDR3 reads TGCGCCAGCAGCCAAGAGGCAGGGGTCATGAACACTGAAGCTTTCTTT.

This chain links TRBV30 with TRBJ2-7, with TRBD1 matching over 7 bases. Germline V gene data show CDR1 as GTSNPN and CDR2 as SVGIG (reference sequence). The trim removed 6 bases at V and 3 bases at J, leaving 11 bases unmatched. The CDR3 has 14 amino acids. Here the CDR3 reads CACVRRDSNYEQYF. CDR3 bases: TGTGCCTGCGTGAGAAGGGACAGCAACTACGAGCAGTACTTC.

CDR3 sequence (DNA): TGTGCCAGCAGCTCAGAGGTCGGTTTCTTTAGGAACACCGGGGAGCTGTTTTTT. The encoded protein is CASSSEVGFFRNTGELFF. This sequence joins TRBV11-2 and TRBJ2-2, with unresolved D. Germline CDR1 and CDR2: SGHAT and FQNNGV. This CDR3 has 18 amino acids. The V end was cut by 4 bases, the J end by 1 base, with 19 bases between.

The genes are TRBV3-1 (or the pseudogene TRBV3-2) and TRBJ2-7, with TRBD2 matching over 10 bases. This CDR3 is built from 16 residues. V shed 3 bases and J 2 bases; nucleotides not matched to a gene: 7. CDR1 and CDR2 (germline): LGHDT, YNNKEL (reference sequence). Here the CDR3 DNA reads TGTGCCAGCAGCCAGGGTGGACTAGCGGCCACCTACGAGCAGTACTTC. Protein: CASSQGGLAATYEQYF.

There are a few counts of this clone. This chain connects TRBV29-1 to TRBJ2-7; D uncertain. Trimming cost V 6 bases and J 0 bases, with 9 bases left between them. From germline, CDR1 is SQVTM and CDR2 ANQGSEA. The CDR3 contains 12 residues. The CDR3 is CSVPVSSYEQYF. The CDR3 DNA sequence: TGCAGCGTCCCGGTTAGCTCCTACGAGCAGTACTTC.

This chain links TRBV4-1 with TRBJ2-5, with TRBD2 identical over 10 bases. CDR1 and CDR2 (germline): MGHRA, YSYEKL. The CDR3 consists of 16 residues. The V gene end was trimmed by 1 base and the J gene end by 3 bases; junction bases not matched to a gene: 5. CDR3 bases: TGCGCCAGCAGCCAAGGGTCTAGCGGGAGAGAAGAGACCCAGTACTTC. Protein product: CASSQGSSGREETQYF.

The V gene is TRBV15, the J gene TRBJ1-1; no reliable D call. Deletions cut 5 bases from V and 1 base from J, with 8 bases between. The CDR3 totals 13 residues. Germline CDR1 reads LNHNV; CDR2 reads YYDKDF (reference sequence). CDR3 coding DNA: TGTGCCACCAGCTACGACTCGAACACTGAAGCTTTCTTT. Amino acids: CATSYDSNTEAFF.